A selection of T cell receptor beta chains follows, all from one sample in a study of blood T cell repertoires in COVID-19. TCRdb's copy holds only in-frame clones and misses some; the assay was immunoSEQ multiplex PCR. The table includes roughly 66,000 clones, about nine tenths detected once. Sequenced material: peripheral blood. All receptors derive from a human donor in a cohort sampled during active COVID-19. Both conserved end residues are part of each CDR3. D genes are given only for firm matches.

j_call v_call d_call cdr3_aa cdr3_nt
TRBJ1-5 TRBV19 . CASNQGNQPQHF TGTGCCAGTAACCAGGGGAATCAGCCCCAGCATTTT
TRBJ2-7 TRBV7-2 TRBD1 CASSRQGTYEQYF TGTGCCAGCAGCCGACAGGGGACCTACGAGCAGTACTTC
TRBJ2-1 TRBV20-1 . CSASVVRQDSDYNEQFF TGCAGTGCTAGTGTGGTTCGACAGGACTCTGACTACAATGAGCAGTTCTTC
TRBJ1-5 TRBV18 . CASSPNRDQPQHF TGTGCCAGCTCACCTAACCGCGATCAGCCCCAGCATTTT
TRBJ2-1 TRBV14 TRBD2 CASSHRKASGADNEQFF TGTGCCAGCAGCCACCGTAAGGCCAGCGGGGCCGACAATGAGCAGTTCTTC
TRBJ1-3 TRBV2 TRBD1 CASGRDRVTENTIYF TGTGCCAGCGGCCGGGACAGGGTTACGGAAAACACCATATATTTT
TRBJ1-3 TRBV2 . CASTGWRNTIYF TGTGCCAGCACGGGGTGGCGAAACACCATATATTTT
TRBJ2-3 TRBV4-1 TRBD2 CASSLLAGESDTQYF TGCGCCAGCAGCCTCTTAGCGGGAGAGTCGGATACGCAGTATTTT
TRBJ2-3 TRBV7-3 TRBD2 CASSPGELAGGSDTQYF TGTGCCAGCAGCCCAGGGGAACTAGCGGGAGGGTCAGATACGCAGTATTTT
TRBJ2-7 TRBV19 . CASSIASGFGYEQYF TGTGCCAGTAGTATAGCGAGCGGGTTCGGCTACGAGCAGTACTTC
TRBJ2-7 TRBV5-8 . CASSYRVEQYF TGTGCCAGCAGCTACAGGGTAGAGCAGTACTTC
TRBJ2-3 TRBV9 TRBD2 CASSVAIGLTSGRTDTQYF TGTGCCAGCAGCGTAGCTATAGGCTTAACTAGCGGACGCACAGATACGCAGTATTTT
TRBJ1-3 TRBV9 . CASSQALTGSGNTIYF TGTGCCAGCAGCCAAGCCTTGACAGGCTCTGGAAACACCATATATTTT
TRBJ1-1 TRBV3-1/TRBV3-2 . CASSQVRAEAFF TGTGCCAGCAGCCAAGTCCGAGCTGAAGCTTTCTTT
TRBJ1-2 TRBV6-5 . CASSYGGSGYTF TGTGCCAGCAGTTATGGAGGGTCAGGCTACACCTTC